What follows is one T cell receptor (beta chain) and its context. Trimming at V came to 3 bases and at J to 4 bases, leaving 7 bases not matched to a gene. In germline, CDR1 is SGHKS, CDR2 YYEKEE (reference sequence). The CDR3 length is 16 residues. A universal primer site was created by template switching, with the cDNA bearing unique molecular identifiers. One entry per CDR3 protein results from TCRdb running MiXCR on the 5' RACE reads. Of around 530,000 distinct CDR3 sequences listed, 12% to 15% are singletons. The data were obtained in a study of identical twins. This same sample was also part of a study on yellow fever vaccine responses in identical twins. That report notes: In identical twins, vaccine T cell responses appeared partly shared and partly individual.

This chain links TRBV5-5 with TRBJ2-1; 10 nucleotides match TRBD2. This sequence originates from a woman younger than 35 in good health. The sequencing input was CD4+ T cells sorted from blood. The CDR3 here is CASSSPSGGAYNEQFF. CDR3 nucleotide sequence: TGTGCCAGCAGCTCGCCAAGCGGGGGGGCTTACAATGAGCAGTTCTTC.